Below, one T cell receptor (beta chain) is given with its context. Each unsorted PBMC replicate got 300 ng genomic DNA, roughly 30,000 genomes. Method: immunoSEQ multiplex PCR; TCRdb's copy keeps in-frame clones and lacks some. Altogether nearly 500,000 clones are present, 60% to 85% being singletons, with the ten largest covering over 10%. The study used about 100 million PBMCs per unsorted sample for genomic DNA. V gave up 0 bases and J gave up 0 bases; unmatched junction bases: 1. The CDR3 has 15 residues. Germline V gene sequence: CDR1 SGDLS, CDR2 YYNGEE. This entry comes from a study of shared clonotypes between healthy human individuals. Study overall: The people who gave samples were two women and three men aged 18 to 49.

The receptor was derived from a middle-aged woman in good health. Some clones in this sample may be carry-over from other donors' samples. The chain combines TRBV9 with TRBJ2-3, with TRBD2 matching over 7 bases. Material for sequencing was PBMCs. The CDR3 sequence is CASSVAGGSTDTQYF. Written as DNA, the CDR3 is TGTGCCAGCAGCGTAGCGGGAGGAAGCACAGATACGCAGTATTTT.